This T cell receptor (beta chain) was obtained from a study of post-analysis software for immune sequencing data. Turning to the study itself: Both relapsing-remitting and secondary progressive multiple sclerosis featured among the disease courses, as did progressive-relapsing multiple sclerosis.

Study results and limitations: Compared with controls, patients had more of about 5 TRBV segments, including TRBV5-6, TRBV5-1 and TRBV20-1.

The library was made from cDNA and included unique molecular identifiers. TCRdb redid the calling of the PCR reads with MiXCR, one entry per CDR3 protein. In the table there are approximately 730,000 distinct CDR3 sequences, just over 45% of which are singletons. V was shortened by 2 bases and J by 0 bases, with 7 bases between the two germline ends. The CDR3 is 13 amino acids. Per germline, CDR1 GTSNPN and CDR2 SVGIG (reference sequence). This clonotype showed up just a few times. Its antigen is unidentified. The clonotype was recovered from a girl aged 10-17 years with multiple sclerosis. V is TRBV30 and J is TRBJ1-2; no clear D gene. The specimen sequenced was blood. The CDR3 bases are TGTGCCTGGAGTCACGGTTCTAACTATGGCTACACCTTC. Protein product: CAWSHGSNYGYTF.